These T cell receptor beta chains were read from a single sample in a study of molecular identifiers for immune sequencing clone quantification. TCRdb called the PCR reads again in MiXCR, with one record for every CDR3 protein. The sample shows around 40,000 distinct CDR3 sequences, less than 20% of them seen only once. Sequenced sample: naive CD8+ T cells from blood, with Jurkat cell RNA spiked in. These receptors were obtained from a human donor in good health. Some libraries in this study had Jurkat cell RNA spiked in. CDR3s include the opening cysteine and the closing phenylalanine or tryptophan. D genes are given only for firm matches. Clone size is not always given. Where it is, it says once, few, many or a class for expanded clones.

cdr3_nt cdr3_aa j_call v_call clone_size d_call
TGCAGCGCCGACGTGGGTTCCGGCACTGAAGCTTTCTTT CSADVGSGTEAFF TRBJ1-1 TRBV29-1 many -
TGCGCCAGCAGGAGGGGTCCCAGCACAGATACGCAGTATTTT CASRRGPSTDTQYF TRBJ2-3 TRBV5-1 - -
TGTGCCAGCAGCGAAGGGACAGCCTACGAGCAGTACTTC CASSEGTAYEQYF TRBJ2-7 TRBV11-2 - TRBD1
TGTGCCAGCACCGAGTCGGCAGATACGCAGTATTTT CASTESADTQYF TRBJ2-3 TRBV6-2/TRBV6-3 many -
TGTGCCAGCAGCCTCGGACAGGGAAGGTCCTACGAGCAGTACTTC CASSLGQGRSYEQYF TRBJ2-7 TRBV5-4 many TRBD1
TGCAGTGCTAGAGCAAGCGGGATGCTCGAGCAGTACTTC CSARASGMLEQYF TRBJ2-7 TRBV20-1 many TRBD2
TGTGCCAGCAGCTTAATAGAGGGGGCCCCACGGCAGTACTTC CASSLIEGAPRQYF TRBJ2-4 TRBV7-2 many TRBD1
TGCGCCAGCAGCCAACATGGACTAGCGGGAGTCACAGATACGCAGTATTTT CASSQHGLAGVTDTQYF TRBJ2-3 TRBV4-1 once TRBD2
TGTGCCAGCAGGGGAGATTCACCGAACACTGAAGCTTTCTTT CASRGDSPNTEAFF TRBJ1-1 TRBV28 many -
TGCGCCAGCAGCCAAGATGTAGGAGGGGGCGTGTACGAGCAGTACTTC CASSQDVGGGVYEQYF TRBJ2-7 TRBV4-3 many -
TGCAGCGTCGAAAGACACGCCCGAGGGGACGAGCAGTACTTC CSVERHARGDEQYF TRBJ2-7 TRBV29-1 medium-sized -
TGTGCCAGCAGCTTAGAACAGTCCTACGAGCAGTACTTC CASSLEQSYEQYF TRBJ2-7 TRBV11-2 many -
TGCGCCAGCAGCCAAGGACGGCATGGGACAGGCTACGAGCAGTACTTC CASSQGRHGTGYEQYF TRBJ2-7 TRBV4-3 many TRBD1
TGCAGTGCTAGAGATTGGGCAGGGGGGACAGATACGCAGTATTTT CSARDWAGGTDTQYF TRBJ2-3 TRBV20-1 many -
TGTGCCAGCAGCTTATTGGAGACCCAGTACTTC CASSLLETQYF TRBJ2-5 TRBV11-2 many -
TGCAGCTTCCGGACTAGCGGGAAAACAGCTAGCACAGATACGCAGTATTTT CSFRTSGKTASTDTQYF TRBJ2-3 TRBV29-1 many TRBD2
TGTGCCAGTAGTCCGGGACACGGGAGGAGTAATCAGCCCCAGCATTTT CASSPGHGRSNQPQHF TRBJ1-5 TRBV19 many -
TGTGCCAGCTCACAATCCGACAGACCCTACGAGCAGTACTTC CASSQSDRPYEQYF TRBJ2-7 TRBV18 many -
TGTGCCTGGAGTCTTGCAATTACGGGGTCCTACGAGCAGTACTTC CAWSLAITGSYEQYF TRBJ2-7 TRBV30 many -
TGTGCCAGCAGCCGGACTTTCAAAGAGACCCAGTACTTC CASSRTFKETQYF TRBJ2-5 TRBV7-6 many -
TGCGCCAGCAGCCTTGGACCACGGGAGCAGTTCTTC CASSLGPREQFF TRBJ2-1 TRBV4-1 many -
TGTGCCAGCAGCTTAGCGGGGTCGTGGACCGGGGAGCTGTTTTTT CASSLAGSWTGELFF TRBJ2-2 TRBV7-8 many -
TGTGCCAGCAGTTACTCGGGGACACCGAACACTGAAGCTTTCTTT CASSYSGTPNTEAFF TRBJ1-1 TRBV6-5 many -
TGTGCCAGCAGTTTACTAGGTGCGCAAGAGACCCAGTACTTC CASSLLGAQETQYF TRBJ2-5 TRBV28 once -
TGTGCCAGCAGCTGGGGGACAGGTTCCTACGAGCAGTACTTC CASSWGTGSYEQYF TRBJ2-7 TRBV5-4 many TRBD1
TGTGCCAGCAGTCCCGACGCAAGACCCTCCTACGAGCAGTACTTC CASSPDARPSYEQYF TRBJ2-7 TRBV28 many -
TGCGCCAGCAGCCAAGTTGAGGCAATCCCCCCTGGGGCCAACGTCCTGGCTTTC CASSQVEAIPPGANVLAF TRBJ2-6 TRBV4-1 - -
TGTGCCAGTAGTTGGGGGTTGACGCACGGAGGGGAGCCCCAGCATTTT CASSWGLTHGGEPQHF TRBJ1-5 TRBV19 - -
TGCGCCAGCAGCCGTGGGACTAGCGGGAGGAACAATGAGCAGTTCTTC CASSRGTSGRNNEQFF TRBJ2-1 TRBV4-3 - TRBD2
TGCGCCAGCAGTCAATCGATTGCTCGGGGTGAGCAGTACTTC CASSQSIARGEQYF TRBJ2-7 TRBV23-1 many -
TGTGCCATCAGTACCGGACAGTTGAACACTGAAGCTTTCTTT CAISTGQLNTEAFF TRBJ1-1 TRBV10-3 many -
TGTGCCAGCAGCTTAAAATCCGAAACAGGGGCGTCTATACCTGGGACCCAGTACTTC CASSLKSETGASIPGTQYF TRBJ2-5 TRBV7-9 many TRBD1
TGCGCCAGCAGCCCCACCCCTCTCGCCAGGCGTCAAGAGACCCAGTACTTC CASSPTPLARRQETQYF TRBJ2-5 TRBV4-1 many -
TGTGCCAGTAGTCGAGGGGTGGACCTCGATGGGCAGTACTTC CASSRGVDLDGQYF TRBJ2-7 TRBV12-3/TRBV12-4 many -
TGTGCCAGCAGCCCCCTTGGGAGGGGCGACGAGCAGTACTTC CASSPLGRGDEQYF TRBJ2-7 TRBV7-2 many TRBD2
TGTGCCAGCAGCCCTAGCGGGGTGAACACCGGGGAGCTGTTTTTT CASSPSGVNTGELFF TRBJ2-2 TRBV7-9 many TRBD2
TGTGCCAGTAGTTGGGGACCCATGAACACTGAAGCTTTCTTT CASSWGPMNTEAFF TRBJ1-1 TRBV19 many -
TGTGCCACCAGCAGAGCCGGGGGGCAGGGTAAAGAGACCCAGTACTTC CATSRAGGQGKETQYF TRBJ2-5 TRBV15 few -
TGTGCCACCAGTGATTTAGGGACCGATGGGGAGACCCAGTACTTC CATSDLGTDGETQYF TRBJ2-5 TRBV24-1 many -
TGTGCCAGCAGCCCCAATTGGGCTGACAGGCCAGATACGCAGTATTTT CASSPNWADRPDTQYF TRBJ2-3 TRBV7-9 many -
TGTGCCAGCAGCTTAGTCGCTAGCGGAGAGACCCAGTACTTC CASSLVASGETQYF TRBJ2-5 TRBV11-2 many TRBD2
TGTGCCAGCAGCCCCGCCCAAGGATCGCCCTCTGGGGCCAACGTCCTGACTTTC CASSPAQGSPSGANVLTF TRBJ2-6 TRBV14 many -